This note documents a single T cell receptor beta chain sequence. The antigen is not known. V shed 6 bases, J shed 4 bases, and the junction held 6 bases outside the gene matches. There are 14 residues in the CDR3. CDR1 LNHDA and CDR2 SQIVND come from the germline V gene (reference sequence). 60 Vbeta and 13 Jbeta primers were used in PCR. Repertoires were generated with immunoSEQ multiplex PCR, while TCRdb's copy carries only in-frame clones and drops some. Among some 85,000 clones, roughly 78% were seen once, and the ten largest hold under 5.5%. These data come from a study of cytomegalovirus exposure and HLA in healthy donors. Whole-study context: A data release that came early held roughly 90 million unique TCRs from HLA-typed donors.

Whole-study results and caveats: Across donors, presence/absence analyses took sequencing depth to be roughly uniform.

This clonotype was obtained from a woman in her thirties or forties in good health and CMV-seropositive. The chain recombines TRBV19 with TRBJ2-5; 9 nucleotides align to TRBD1. The sample consisted of PBMCs. In DNA form, the CDR3 reads TGTGCCAGTAGCAGAACAGGGGGCGTAGAGACCCAGTACTTC. Its protein is CASSRTGGVETQYF.